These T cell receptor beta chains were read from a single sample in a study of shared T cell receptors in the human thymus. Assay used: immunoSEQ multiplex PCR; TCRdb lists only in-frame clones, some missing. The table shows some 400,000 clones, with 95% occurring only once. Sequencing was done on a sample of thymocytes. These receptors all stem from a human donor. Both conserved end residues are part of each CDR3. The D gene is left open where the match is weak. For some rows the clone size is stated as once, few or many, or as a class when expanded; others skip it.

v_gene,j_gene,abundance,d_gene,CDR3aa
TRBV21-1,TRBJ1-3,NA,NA,CASSKPELASGNTIYF
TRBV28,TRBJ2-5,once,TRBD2,CATGLREGRETQYF
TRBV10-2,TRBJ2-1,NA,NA,CASSESKWAGVAYNEQFF
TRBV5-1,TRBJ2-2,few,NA,CASSRQGGNTGELFF
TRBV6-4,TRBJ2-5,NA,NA,CASSDSGQGEQYF
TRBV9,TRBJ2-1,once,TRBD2,CASSVDLPLAGAYNEQFF
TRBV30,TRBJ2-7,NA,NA,CAWSGGTNDGEQYF
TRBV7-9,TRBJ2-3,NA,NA,CASSSFADTQYF
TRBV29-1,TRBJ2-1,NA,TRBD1,CSVTPGTDNEQFF
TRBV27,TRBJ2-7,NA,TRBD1,CASTLGQDYDEQYF
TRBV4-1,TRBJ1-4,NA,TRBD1,CASSQVQTGVYEKLFF
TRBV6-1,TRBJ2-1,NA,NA,CASSEGVSSPPNEQFF
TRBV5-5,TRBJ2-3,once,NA,CASSLVGTPSTDTQYF
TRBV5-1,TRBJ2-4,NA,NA,CASSLGDNGKNIQYF
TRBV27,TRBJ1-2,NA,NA,CASSSDSPYGYTF
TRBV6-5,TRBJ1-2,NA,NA,CASSRGYSLYGYTF
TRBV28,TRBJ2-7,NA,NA,CASSFTAGGPYEQYF
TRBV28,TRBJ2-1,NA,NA,CASTLNGLTNNEQFF